This TCR beta chain is drawn from a study of blood T cell repertoires in COVID-19 (dated by TCRdb to 2020 to 2022). Broadly, across the study: Samples from collaborators originated in the United States, Italy and Spain and spanned both the acute and convalescent phases of COVID-19. Subjects who had been exposed to COVID-19, were actively infected with it, or had recovered from it provided the deeply sampled blood TCRbeta repertoires that made up the dataset. The repertoires were released in a freely available public database meant as a resource for research on the immune response to SARS-CoV-2. Samples were obtained from the ongoing ImmuneRACE study (first 160 participants) and from 1,254 subjects provided by 6 global collaborators. A de-identified subject ID, COVID-19 status, age in years and sex were almost always included in the sample metadata. Where HLA class I and class II types were available, the types were taken from metadata supplied by the sample provider, not from assay-based typing. The material from the prospective study consisted of cDNA or gDNA derived from T cells, B-cell-depleted T cells, or PBMCs.

V is trimmed back by 5 bases and J by 7 bases, and the junction contains 16 bases that no gene match accounts for. From its cysteine to its phenylalanine, the CDR3 spans 18 amino acids. The kept DNA is CDR3 alone, 54 bases in frame from the first base. Based on the germline V gene, the CDR1 and CDR2 sequences are SGHTA and FQGNSA. The immunoSEQ Assay, a bias-controlled multiplex PCR, was used to amplify TCRbeta CDR3 regions from genomic DNA. The original pipeline was this. Nucleated cell counts per sample were estimated from amplification of reference gene primers within the assay. To quantify the absolute abundance of each unique TCRbeta CDR3 rearrangement, sequence reads were collapsed and filtered. For each sample, productive Simpson clonality was calculated as the square root of Simpson's diversity index over productive rearrangements. TCRdb carries this immuneACCESS record with in-frame sequences only. Its versions omit some clonotypes, under half of them owing to an unresolved V gene in the studies checked, with the rest unexplained. The D gene and trimming were derived from the DNA, and the V and J assignments and clone size from that table. The sample records approximately 260,000 clones, 85% to 90% of which are singletons. Over 3.5% of the sample rests with the top ten.

Broader findings and caveats from the paper: The amount of clinical and demographic metadata varied by source and participant and was provided uncurated.

Whole blood was collected in K2EDTA tubes by collaborating institutions according to the institutions' own protocols. For TCRbeta analysis, collaborators shipped samples in one of three forms: frozen whole blood, isolated PBMCs, or DNA extracted from either of those sample types. Notes on this clone: The antigen it recognizes is unknown. Base qualities were left out, and no much larger clone turns up one base away.

Sequenced material: peripheral blood. The rearrangement joined TRBV7-2 to TRBJ2-5; 13 junctional bases match TRBD2. This clonotype was sampled from a woman in her thirties or forties with acute or convalescent COVID-19. The CDR3 reads as follows: CASSLTKTSGGPRWTQYF. The bases read TGTGCCAGCAGCCTTACAAAGACTAGCGGGGGGCCCCGATGGACCCAGTACTTC.